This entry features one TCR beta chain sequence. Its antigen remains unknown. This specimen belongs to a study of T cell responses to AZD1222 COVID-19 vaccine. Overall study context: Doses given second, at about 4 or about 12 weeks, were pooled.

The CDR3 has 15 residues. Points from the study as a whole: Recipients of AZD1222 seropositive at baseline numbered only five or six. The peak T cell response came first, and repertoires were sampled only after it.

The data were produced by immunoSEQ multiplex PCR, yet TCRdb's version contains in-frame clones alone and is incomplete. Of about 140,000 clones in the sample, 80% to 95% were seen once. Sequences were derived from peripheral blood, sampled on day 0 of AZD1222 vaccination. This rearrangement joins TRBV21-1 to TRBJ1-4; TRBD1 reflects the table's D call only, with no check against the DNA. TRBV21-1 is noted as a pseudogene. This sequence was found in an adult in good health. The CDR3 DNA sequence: TGTGCCAGCAGCAAAGAGCGACAGGGATATGAAAAACTGTTTTTT. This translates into CASSKERQGYEKLFF.